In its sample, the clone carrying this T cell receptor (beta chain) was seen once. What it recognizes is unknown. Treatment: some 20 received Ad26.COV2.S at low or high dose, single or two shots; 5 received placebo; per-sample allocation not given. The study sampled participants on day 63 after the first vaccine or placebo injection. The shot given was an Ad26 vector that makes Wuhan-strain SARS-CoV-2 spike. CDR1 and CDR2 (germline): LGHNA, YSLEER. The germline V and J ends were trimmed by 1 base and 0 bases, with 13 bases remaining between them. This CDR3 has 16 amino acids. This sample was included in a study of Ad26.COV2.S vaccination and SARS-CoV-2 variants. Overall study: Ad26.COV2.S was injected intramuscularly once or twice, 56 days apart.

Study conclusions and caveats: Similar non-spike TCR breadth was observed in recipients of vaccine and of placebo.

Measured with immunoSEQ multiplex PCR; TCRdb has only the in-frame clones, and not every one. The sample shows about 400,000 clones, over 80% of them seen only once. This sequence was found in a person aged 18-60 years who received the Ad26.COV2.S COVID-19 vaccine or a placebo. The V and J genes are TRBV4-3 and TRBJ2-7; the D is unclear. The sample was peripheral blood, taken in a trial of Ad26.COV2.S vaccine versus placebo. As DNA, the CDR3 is TGCGCCAGCAGCCAAGTGGCGGTAGAACCCTCCTACGAGCAGTACTTC. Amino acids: CASSQVAVEPSYEQYF.